The present T cell receptor (beta chain) was sequenced within a study of T-cell reconstitution after alpha-beta-depleted transplantation in children. Germline CDR1 reads SGHNT; CDR2 reads YYREEE (reference sequence). The CDR3 covers 14 residues. V lost 0 bases and J lost 4, with 11 bases in between. The library targeted TCRbeta and was prepared with unique molecular identifiers. TCRdb independently ran MiXCR on the PCR reads; one entry per CDR3 protein. Among around 410,000 distinct CDR3 sequences, roughly 10% were seen once, and the ten largest hold roughly 6%. The clonotype was recovered from a human donor who donated a stem cell graft to a child with acute myeloid leukemia. Sequencing was performed on PBMCs from the stem cell graft donor, taken from the stem cell graft. The chain employs TRBV5-4 and TRBJ2-7; D not resolved. The CDR3 DNA follows: TGTGCCAGCAGCTTGGGGCCGAATGGGTACGAGCAGTACTTC. Translating it yields CASSLGPNGYEQYF.